A single sample is the source of the 15 T cell receptor beta chains below, sequenced in a study of metastatic and nonmetastatic thyroid tumors. Nobody among the patients had been given any treatment before thyroid surgery. Using MiXCR, TCRdb reanalyzed the PCR reads. The table records about 40,000 clones, roughly 11% of them present only once. The sequenced material came from blood. These receptors came from a female donor with papillary thyroid cancer or a benign thyroid nodule (not recorded which). Some clones in this sample may be carry-over from other donors' samples.

This clone was seen many times. The chain is built from TRBV2 and TRBJ2-3; no definite D call. The CDR3 runs to 12 residues. Germline V gene data show CDR1 as SNHLY and CDR2 as FYNNEI. Trimming took 6 bases from V and 0 from J, leaving 4 bases between them. This CDR3 is CASRASTDTQYF. CDR3 DNA sequence: TGTGCCAGCAGGGCCAGCACAGATACGCAGTATTTT.

This clone has a count of ten or more. With a much larger clone just one base away, this may be a read error. The same CDR3 is also encoded by other DNA sequences in this sample. The chain combines TRBV5-1 with TRBJ1-1, with 7 bases that match TRBD1. CDR3 length: 16 amino acids. Germline assignment: CDR1 SGHRS and CDR2 YFSETQ. As DNA, the CDR3 is TGCACCAGCAGGCACCACTCAGGGGGAAGGAACACTGAAGCTTTCTTT. Residues: CTSRHHSGGRNTEAFF. Supplemented by reference TRBV5-1 and TRBJ1-1, the full variable domain reads KAGVTQTPRYLIKTRGQQVTLSCSPISGHRSVSWYQQTPGQGLQFLFEYFSETQRNKGNFPGRFSGRQFSNSRSEMNVSTLELGDSALYLCTSRHHSGGRNTEAFFGQGTRLTVV.

This clone was seen repeatedly, ten times or more. The chain combines TRBV2 with TRBJ2-2; D may be TRBD2 (7 bases). CDR3 size: 18 residues. CDR1 is SNHLY and CDR2 is FYNNEI in the germline V gene. Trimming removed 3 bases at V and 1 base at J, with 18 bases between. CDR3 sequence: CASSERGGWDLNTGELFF. CDR3 sequence (DNA): TGTGCCAGCAGTGAGAGGGGGGGATGGGACTTGAACACCGGGGAGCTGTTTTTT.

CDR3 in DNA: TGTGCCAGCAGCCAACAAAATAAGGGGGAGGGAGTCAATGAGCAGTTCTTC. It is translated as CASSQQNKGEGVNEQFF. The chain links TRBV3-1 to TRBJ2-1; D is possibly TRBD2 (7 bases). CDR1 is LGHDT, CDR2 YNNKEL, per germline (reference sequence). There are 17 residues in the CDR3. Trimming took off 2 bases at V and 6 bases at J, with 20 bases between the two ends.

About this clone itself: This may be a read error: a much more frequent sequence differs by one nucleotide. J is TRBJ2-7 and V is TRBV6-1; TRBD2 might be the D (5 bases). Germline V gene data show CDR1 as MNHNS and CDR2 as SASEGT. V shed 6 bases and J shed 3 bases, with 9 bases lying between them. This CDR3 comprises 12 residues. CDR3: CASSDYRYEQYF. CDR3 bases: TGTGCCAGCAGCGACTACCGCTACGAGCAGTACTTC.

This chain links TRBV18 with TRBJ1-5, with D hard to call. Germline assignment: CDR1 KGHSH and CDR2 LQKENI. The CDR3 runs to 13 residues. V was cut by 5 bases and J by 4 bases, with 9 bases left in between. Here the CDR3 reads CASSAGMNQPQHF. Here the CDR3 DNA reads TGTGCCAGCTCAGCGGGAATGAATCAGCCCCAGCATTTT.

Many counts were recorded for this clone. The chain couples TRBV20-1 to TRBJ2-1; 13 positions match TRBD2. In germline, CDR1 is DFQATT, CDR2 SNEGSKA (reference sequence). The V and J ends lost 0 bases and 9 bases, in that order; junction bases with no gene match: 8. The CDR3 sequence is 16 residues long. The CDR3 DNA reads as TGCAGTGCTAGAGATCGGACTAGCGGGAGTGTAGGTGAGCAGTTCTTC. This translates into CSARDRTSGSVGEQFF.

Note on this clone: This could be a read error, since a much larger clone is one nucleotide away. The chain recombines TRBV15 with TRBJ2-5; D is undetermined. The CDR3 is made up of 13 amino acids. CDR1 LNHNV and CDR2 YYDKDF come from the germline V gene (reference sequence). V was trimmed by 4 bases and J by 9 bases, leaving 15 bases between them. The CDR3 spells CATSIVELGAQYF. CDR3 in DNA: TGTGCCACCAGCATAGTCGAACTTGGGGCCCAGTACTTC.

This chain uses TRBV10-1 with TRBJ2-3; D is ambiguous. Trimming took 2 bases from V and 6 from J, leaving 12 bases between them. This CDR3 region has 14 residues. Germline CDR1 is WNHNN and CDR2 is SYGVQD (reference sequence). The CDR3 region is CASSEGRPPDTQYF. The DNA of the CDR3 is TGCGCCAGCAGTGAGGGCAGGCCACCGGATACGCAGTATTTT.

This clone was seen at least ten times. The chain combines TRBV4-2 with TRBJ1-5; D call uncertain. The CDR3 sequence is 15 residues long. Germline V gene lookup returns CDR1 LGHNA and CDR2 YNFKEQ. V dropped 1 base and J dropped 4 bases, with 11 bases sitting between them. CDR3 region: CASSQGRVSNQPQHF. The CDR3 nucleotides are TGTGCCAGCAGCCAAGGGCGCGTTAGTAATCAGCCCCAGCATTTT.

This clone was observed at least ten times. This rearrangement joins TRBV5-4 to TRBJ2-7; 9 nucleotides line up with TRBD2. V shed 1 base and J 4 bases; nucleotides not matched to a gene: 9. The CDR3 sequence is 16 residues long. CDR1 and CDR2 from the germline V gene are SGHNT and YYREEE (reference sequence). This chain's CDR3 is CASSLLVAGGPYEQYF. The CDR3 DNA reads TGTGCCAGCAGCTTGCTGGTGGCGGGAGGGCCTTACGAGCAGTACTTC.

This clone showed up many times. The chain carries TRBV7-9 and TRBJ1-2, with D unclear. CDR1 and CDR2 (germline): SEHNR, FQNEAQ (reference sequence). The V end lost 1 base, the J end lost 10 bases, and 10 bases lay between the germline ends. The CDR3 length is 12 residues. The CDR3 reads CASSLEGEHYTF. The CDR3 DNA sequence: TGTGCCAGCAGCTTAGAGGGTGAGCACTACACCTTC.

The CDR3 is CASSLTGDSGYTF. In DNA, the CDR3 is TGTGCCAGCAGTTTAACAGGGGACTCTGGCTACACCTTC. This chain connects TRBV6-1 to TRBJ1-2; 7 nucleotides line up with TRBD1. CDR3 length equals 13 residues. Germline V lookup: CDR1 MNHNS, CDR2 SASEGT. V lost 5 bases, J lost 7 bases, and 7 bases stayed unmatched.

Ten or more counts support this clone. This CDR3 is CAWSVTEKLFF. DNA for the CDR3: TGTGCCTGGAGTGTAACTGAAAAACTGTTTTTT. V usage is TRBV30 and J usage is TRBJ1-4, with no clear D. The V gene lost 0 bases and the J gene lost 7 bases, with 3 bases spanning the gap. Germline V gene data show CDR1 as GTSNPN and CDR2 as SVGIG (reference sequence). The CDR3 extends over 11 amino acids.

This clone was found many times. V gene TRBV28 combines with J gene TRBJ2-3; D gene uncertain. Germline-derived CDR1 and CDR2 are MDHEN and SYDVKM. The CDR3 spans 14 residues. With 1 base removed from V and 5 bases from J, the gap between germline ends came to 10 bases. The CDR3, as DNA: TGTGCCAGCAGTTTATATGGGGTAGGAGATACGCAGTATTTT. Residues: CASSLYGVGDTQYF.